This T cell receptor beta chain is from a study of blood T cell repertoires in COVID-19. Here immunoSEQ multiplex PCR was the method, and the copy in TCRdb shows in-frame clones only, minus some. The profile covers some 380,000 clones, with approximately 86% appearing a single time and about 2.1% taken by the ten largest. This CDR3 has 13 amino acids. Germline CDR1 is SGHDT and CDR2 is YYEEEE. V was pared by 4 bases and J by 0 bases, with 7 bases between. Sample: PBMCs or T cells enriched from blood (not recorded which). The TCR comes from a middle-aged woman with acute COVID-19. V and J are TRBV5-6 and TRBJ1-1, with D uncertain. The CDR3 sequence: CASSGGMNTEAFF. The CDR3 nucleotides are TGTGCCAGCAGCGGAGGAATGAACACTGAAGCTTTCTTT.